This T cell receptor (beta chain) was found in a study of spatial heterogeneity in lung cancer. Time point reported: blood at routine non-recurrence follow-up after resection. Unsorted whole RNA from tumor, nontumor lung or frozen PBMC underwent sequencing. The table lists this clonotype with a few counts. Per germline, CDR1 SGHTA and CDR2 FQGTGA. The CDR3 consists of 13 residues. The V end was cut by 3 bases, the J end by 12 bases, with 16 bases between. A single record per CDR3 protein comes from TCRdb applying MiXCR to the 5' RACE reads. The sample shows around 110,000 distinct CDR3 sequences, approximately 12% of them seen only once.

The chain recombines TRBV7-3 with TRBJ2-3; D not certain. This receptor was identified in a male donor with early-stage non-small cell lung cancer. Sequenced here: PBMCs, sampled at follow-up. The CDR3 region is CASSFQDPPDQYF. CDR3 coding DNA: TGTGCCAGCAGCTTTCAAGACCCCCCAGATCAGTATTTT.